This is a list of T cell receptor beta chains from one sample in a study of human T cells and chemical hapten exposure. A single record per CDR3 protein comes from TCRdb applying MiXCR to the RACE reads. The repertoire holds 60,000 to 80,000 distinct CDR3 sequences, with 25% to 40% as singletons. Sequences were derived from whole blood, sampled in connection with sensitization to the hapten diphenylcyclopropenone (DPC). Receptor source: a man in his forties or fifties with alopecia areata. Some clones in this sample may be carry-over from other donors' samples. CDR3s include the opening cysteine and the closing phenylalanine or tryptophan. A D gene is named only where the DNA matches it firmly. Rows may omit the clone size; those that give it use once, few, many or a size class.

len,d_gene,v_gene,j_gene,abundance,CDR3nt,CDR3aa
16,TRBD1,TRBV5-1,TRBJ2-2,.,TGCGCCAGCAGCCCCGGACAGGGGGTGAACACCGGGGAGCTGTTTTTT,CASSPGQGVNTGELFF
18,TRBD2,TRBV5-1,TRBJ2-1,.,TGCGCCAGCAGGAACGAACTTGGTGGAGGGACTAGCGTCACTGAGCAGTTCTTC,CASRNELGGGTSVTEQFF
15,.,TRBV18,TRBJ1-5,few,TGTGCCAGCTCACCTTCCGGGACCGTGAATCAGCCCCAGCATTTT,CASSPSGTVNQPQHF
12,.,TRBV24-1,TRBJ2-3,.,TGTGCCACCAGTTTGGGGACAAGAACGCAGTATTTT,CATSLGTRTQYF
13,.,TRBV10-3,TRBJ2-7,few,TGTGCCATCAGTGAAAGCGGCTCCTACGAGCAGTACTTC,CAISESGSYEQYF
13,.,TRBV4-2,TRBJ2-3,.,TGTGCCAGCAGCCGAGGACGTCAGGATACGCAGTATTTT,CASSRGRQDTQYF
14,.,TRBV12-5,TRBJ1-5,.,TGTGCTAGTGGTTCCGGGACACACCTTCAGCCCCAGCATTTT,CASGSGTHLQPQHF
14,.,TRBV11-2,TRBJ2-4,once,TGTGCCAGCAGCATCGCGGGCAGTGGCGACATTCAGTACTTC,CASSIAGSGDIQYF
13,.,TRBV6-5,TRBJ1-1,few,TGTGCCAGCAGTTACTCGGGGCAGAGTGAAGCTTTCTTT,CASSYSGQSEAFF
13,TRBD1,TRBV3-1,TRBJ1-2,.,TGTGCCAGCAGCCCGGACAGGAGGTATGGCTACACCTTC,CASSPDRRYGYTF
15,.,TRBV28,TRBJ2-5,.,TGTGCCAGCAGTTTACGAGCGCGGTACCAAGAGACCCAGTACTTC,CASSLRARYQETQYF
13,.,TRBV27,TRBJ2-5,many,TGTGCCAGCAGTTTATCGGGGCAAGAGACCCAGTACTTC,CASSLSGQETQYF
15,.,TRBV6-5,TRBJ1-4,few,TGTGCCAGCAGTTACAGCATCGGCGCAGAGGGAAAACTGTTTTTT,CASSYSIGAEGKLFF
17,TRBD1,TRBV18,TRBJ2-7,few,TGTGCCAGCTCACCACGGGGACAGGGTCTCAATGTCCACGAGCAGTACTTC,CASSPRGQGLNVHEQYF
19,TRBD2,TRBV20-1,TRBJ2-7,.,TGCAGTGCTAGAGAGTCTCCGGACGAGGCAAGCGGGAGGGTCTACGAGCAGTACTTC,CSARESPDEASGRVYEQYF
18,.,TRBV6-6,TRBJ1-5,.,TGTGCCAGCAGTTACTCTGGGTCGACAGGATATAGCAATCAGCCCCAGCATTTT,CASSYSGSTGYSNQPQHF
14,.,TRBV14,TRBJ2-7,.,TGTGCCAGCAGCCAAGAGTACAGCCCCTACGAGCAGTACTTC,CASSQEYSPYEQYF
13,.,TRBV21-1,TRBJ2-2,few,TGTGCCAGCAGGTGCAAGAACACCGGGGAGCTGTTTTTT,CASRCKNTGELFF
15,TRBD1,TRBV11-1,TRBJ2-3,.,TGTGCCAGCAGCTTACTCGGACAGGGCACAGATACGCAGTATTTT,CASSLLGQGTDTQYF
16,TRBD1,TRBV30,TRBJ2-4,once,TGTGCCTGGAGAAACGAGGGACAGTTAGCCAAAAACATTCAGTACTTC,CAWRNEGQLAKNIQYF
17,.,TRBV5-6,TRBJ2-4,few,TGTGCCAGCAGCGTGAGGGGGGCTACCTTAGCCAAAAACATTCAGTACTTC,CASSVRGATLAKNIQYF
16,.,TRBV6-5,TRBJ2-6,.,TGTGCCAGCAGTTACTCGGGGGGCTCTGGGGCCAACGTCCTGACTTTC,CASSYSGGSGANVLTF
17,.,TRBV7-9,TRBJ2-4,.,TGTGCCAGCAGCTCTCGTGGCACAGCTCGGGCCAAAAACATTCAGTACTTC,CASSSRGTARAKNIQYF
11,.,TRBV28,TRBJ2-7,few,TGTGCCGCTGGGGGGTCCTACGAGCAGTACTTC,CAAGGSYEQYF
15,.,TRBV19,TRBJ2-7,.,TGTGCCAGTAGTCCCCCTCGGCTGGGGCCGCACGAGCAGTACTTC,CASSPPRLGPHEQYF
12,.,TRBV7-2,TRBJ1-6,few,TGTGCCAGCGGACGCCTCGATTCACCCCTCCACTTT,CASGRLDSPLHF
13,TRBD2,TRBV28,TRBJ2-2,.,TGTGCCAGCAGGAAAGCGGGACCCGGGGAGCTGTTTTTT,CASRKAGPGELFF
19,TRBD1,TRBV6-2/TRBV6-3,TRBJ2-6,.,TGTGCCAGCAGCAACTTGAGGGCAGGGGGTATCTCTGGGGCCAACGTCCTGACTTTC,CASSNLRAGGISGANVLTF
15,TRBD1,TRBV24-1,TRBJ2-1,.,TGTGCCACCAGTGTTGGGGGACAGACCTACAATGAGCAGTTCTTC,CATSVGGQTYNEQFF
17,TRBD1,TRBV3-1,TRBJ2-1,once,TGTGCCAGCAGCCAAGCTACCGGGACAGGGGGATCGGGTGAGCAGTTCTTC,CASSQATGTGGSGEQFF
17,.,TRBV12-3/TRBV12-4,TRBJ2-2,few,TGTGCCAGCAGTTTATTGGCGGGCAGGGGGAACACCGGGGAGCTGTTTTTT,CASSLLAGRGNTGELFF
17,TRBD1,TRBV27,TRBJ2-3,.,TGTGCCAGCTTCGAAGGGGGCAGGGTGGGGGGCACAGATACGCAGTATTTT,CASFEGGRVGGTDTQYF
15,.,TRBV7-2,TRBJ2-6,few,TGTGCCAGCAGCTTAACATCCTCTGGGGCCAACGTCCTGACTTTC,CASSLTSSGANVLTF
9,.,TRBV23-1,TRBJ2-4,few,TGCGCCAGCAGTCGGGGGTCAAGCTTC,CASSRGSSF
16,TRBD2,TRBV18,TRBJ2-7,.,TGTGCCAGCTCACCATCCCGGGGACTAGCGGGAGCAGAGCAGTACTTC,CASSPSRGLAGAEQYF
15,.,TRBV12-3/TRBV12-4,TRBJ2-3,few,TGTGCCAGCAGTGATCCCGGGACCCACACAGATACGCAGTATTTT,CASSDPGTHTDTQYF
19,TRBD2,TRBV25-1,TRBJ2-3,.,TGTGCCAGCAGTGGGGCTTTTGGGACTAGCGGAACAAGCACAGATACGCAGTATTTT,CASSGAFGTSGTSTDTQYF
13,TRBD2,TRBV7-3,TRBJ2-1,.,TGTGCCAGCTCTAGCGGAGGGTGGAATGAGCAGTTCTTC,CASSSGGWNEQFF
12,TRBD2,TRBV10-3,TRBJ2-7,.,TGTGCCATCAGTGAGTCTCGGGAGGGACAGTACTTC,CAISESREGQYF
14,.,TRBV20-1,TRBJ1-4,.,TGCAGTGCTTCTCTCCCTAGGACTAATGAAAAACTGTTTTTT,CSASLPRTNEKLFF
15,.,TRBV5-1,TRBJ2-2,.,TGCGCCAGCAGCTTACCTGGGGGCTTCGCCGGGGAGCTGTTTTTT,CASSLPGGFAGELFF
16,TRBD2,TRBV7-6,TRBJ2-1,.,TGTGCCAGCAGCTTATCGGCTAGCGGGAAGAGGAATGAGCAGTTCTTC,CASSLSASGKRNEQFF
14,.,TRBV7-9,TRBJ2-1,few,TGTGCCAGCAGCTCGATAAATGCTGGGAATGAGCAGTTCTTC,CASSSINAGNEQFF
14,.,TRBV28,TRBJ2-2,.,TGTGCCAGCAGTTTAATCGTGAGGACCGGGGAGCTGTTTTTT,CASSLIVRTGELFF
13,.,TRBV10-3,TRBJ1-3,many,TGTGCCATCAGAGACAGCTCTGGAAACACCATATATTTT,CAIRDSSGNTIYF
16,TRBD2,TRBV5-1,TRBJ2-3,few,TGCGCCAGCAGCTTGGGGACTAGTCCCTCCACAGATACGCAGTATTTT,CASSLGTSPSTDTQYF
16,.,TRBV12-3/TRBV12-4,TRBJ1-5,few,TGTGCCAGCAGTTTAGGGGGAGGGATTAGCAATCAGCCCCAGCATTTT,CASSLGGGISNQPQHF
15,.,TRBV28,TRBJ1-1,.,TGTGCCAGCAGTTTCCCCGGGACGCAGAACACTGAAGCTTTCTTT,CASSFPGTQNTEAFF
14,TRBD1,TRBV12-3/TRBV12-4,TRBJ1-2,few,TGTGCCAGCAGTCCCAGGGGGTCCGGGGTTGGCTACACCTTC,CASSPRGSGVGYTF
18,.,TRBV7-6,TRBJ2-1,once,TGTGCCAGCAGCTGGGACAGTACTAGCGTCAGCTCCTACAATGAGCAGTTCTTC,CASSWDSTSVSSYNEQFF